This entry features one TCR beta chain sequence. Its antigen is unknown. The V gene's germline CDR1 is LGHNA and CDR2 YSLEER. J was trimmed by 7 bases and V by 1 base; bases with no gene match: 10. This CDR3 is 15 amino acids long. Library preparation for TCR beta used quantitative 5'-RACE with molecular barcodes. TCRdb re-derived calls from the 5' RACE reads in MiXCR, one entry per CDR3 protein. The sample has about 400,000 distinct CDR3 sequences; around 22% are singletons. These data are taken from a study of CD8 T cells in ankylosing spondylitis. Overall study findings and caveats: What seemed typical of ankylosing spondylitis blood was a TCR beta motif built from 8 or 9 highly homologous variants. Clones that were linked to disease were CD8+ and were relatively rare in peripheral blood. Researchers reportedly found disease-linked clones significantly enriched in matched ankylosing spondylitis synovial fluid. There were earlier reports of some motif variants in reactive arthritis synovial fluid and blood.

This sequence was found in a male donor with ankylosing spondylitis. Source material: blood, either unsorted or a sorted T cell fraction (not recorded which). V usage is TRBV4-3 and J usage is TRBJ2-7; 7 bases match TRBD1. The CDR3 DNA reads TGCGCCAGCAGCCAAGCGGCGACAGGGTACGATGAGCAGTACTTC. This codes for CASSQAATGYDEQYF.